Here is one T cell receptor (beta chain) with its context. Its antigen remains unknown. MiXCR, run by TCRdb on the reads, gives a single entry per CDR3 protein. The profile shows 9,500 to 13,000 distinct CDR3 sequences, 15% to 20% of them singletons. There are 13 residues in the CDR3. Germline assignment: CDR1 LNHDA and CDR2 SQIVND (reference sequence). V dropped 1 base and J dropped 3 bases, with 7 bases sitting between them. These data are taken from a study of liver allograft versus peripheral blood T cells. Turning to the study itself: Within transplanted livers, the T cell receptor repertoires were examined and compared against the repertoires present in the peripheral blood of liver transplant recipients. Study outcomes and limitations: Liver allograft T cell receptor repertoires were reported to differ from peripheral blood repertoires.

The chain couples TRBV19 to TRBJ2-7; D is undetermined. This TCR derives from a human patient who had a liver transplant. Some T cells may be graft donor cells. The CDR3 coding sequence is TGTGCCAGTAGTATAGTGGGCGGCTACGAGCAGTACTTC. It codes for CASSIVGGYEQYF.